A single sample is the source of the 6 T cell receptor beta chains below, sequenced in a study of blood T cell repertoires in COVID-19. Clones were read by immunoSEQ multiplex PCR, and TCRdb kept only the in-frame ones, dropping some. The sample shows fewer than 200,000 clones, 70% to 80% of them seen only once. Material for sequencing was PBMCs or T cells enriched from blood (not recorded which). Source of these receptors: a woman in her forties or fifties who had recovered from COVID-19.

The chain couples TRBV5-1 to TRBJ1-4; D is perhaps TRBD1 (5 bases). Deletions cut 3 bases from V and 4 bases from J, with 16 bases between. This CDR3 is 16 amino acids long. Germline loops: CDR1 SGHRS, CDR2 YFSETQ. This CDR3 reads CASSSGGTEVNEKLFF. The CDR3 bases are TGCGCCAGCAGCTCCGGGGGGACGGAGGTTAATGAAAAACTGTTTTTT.

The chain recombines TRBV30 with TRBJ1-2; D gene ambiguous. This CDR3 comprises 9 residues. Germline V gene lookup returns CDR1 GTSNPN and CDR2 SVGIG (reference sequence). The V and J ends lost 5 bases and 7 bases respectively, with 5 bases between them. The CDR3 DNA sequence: TGTGCCTGGCCCAGTGGCTACACCTTC. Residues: CAWPSGYTF.

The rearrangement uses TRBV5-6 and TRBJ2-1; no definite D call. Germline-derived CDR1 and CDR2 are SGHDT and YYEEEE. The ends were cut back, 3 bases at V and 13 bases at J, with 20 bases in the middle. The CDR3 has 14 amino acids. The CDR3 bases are TGTGCCAGCAGCTCTGCTTTTGGTGTTTACCTACAGTTCTTC. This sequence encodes CASSSAFGVYLQFF.

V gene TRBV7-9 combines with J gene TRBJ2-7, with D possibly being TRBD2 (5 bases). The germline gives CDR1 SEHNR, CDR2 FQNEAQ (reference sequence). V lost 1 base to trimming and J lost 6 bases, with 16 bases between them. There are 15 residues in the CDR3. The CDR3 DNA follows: TGTGCCAGCAGCTTAGACGGGGAAAGAGGGCGCGAGCAGTACTTC. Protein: CASSLDGERGREQYF.

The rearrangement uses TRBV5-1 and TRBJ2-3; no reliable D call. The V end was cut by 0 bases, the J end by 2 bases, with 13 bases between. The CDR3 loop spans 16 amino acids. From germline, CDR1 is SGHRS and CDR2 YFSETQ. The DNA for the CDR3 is TGCGCCAGCAGCTTGGGTGTGCGGAAAAACACAGATACGCAGTATTTT. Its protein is CASSLGVRKNTDTQYF.

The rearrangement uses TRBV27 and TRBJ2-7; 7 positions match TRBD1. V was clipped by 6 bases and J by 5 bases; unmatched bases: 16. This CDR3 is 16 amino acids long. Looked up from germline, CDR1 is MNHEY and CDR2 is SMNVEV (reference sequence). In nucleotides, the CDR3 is TGTGCCAGCAGGACTGCCCAGGGGGATGCGTGGAACGAGCAGTACTTC. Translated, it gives CASRTAQGDAWNEQYF.